This T cell receptor beta chain was identified during a study of blood T cell repertoires in COVID-19. Sequencing used immunoSEQ multiplex PCR; TCRdb keeps in-frame clones, though not all of them. The sample lists about 130,000 clones; approximately 80% were seen once. Germline values: CDR1 SEHNR, CDR2 FQNEAQ (reference sequence). The CDR3 is 15 amino acids. Trimming took off 1 base at V and 3 bases at J, with 13 bases between the two ends. The chain has TRBV7-9 and TRBJ2-7; no firm D call. Sample: peripheral blood. This TCR was sampled from a man aged 65-85 years with acute or convalescent COVID-19. CDR3 residues: CASSLGLGRDYEQYF. The CDR3, as DNA: TGTGCCAGCAGCTTAGGTTTGGGCAGAGACTACGAGCAGTACTTC. Full variable domain (rest looked up from reference TRBV7-9 and TRBJ2-7): DTGVSQNPRHKITKRGQNVTFRCDPISEHNRLYWYRQTLGQGPEFLTYFQNEAQLEKSRLLSDRFSAERPKGSFSTLEIQRTEQGDSAMYLCASSLGLGRDYEQYFGPGTRLTVT.